The entry below describes one TCR beta chain. What it recognizes is unknown. This sample is part of a study of cytomegalovirus exposure and HLA in healthy donors. Study outcomes and limitations: A later analysis reportedly found that, within productive TCRs, an Asian-associated ancestry cluster had fewer N-insertions than the mean observed across the roughly 730 donors. Overall, approximately 150 TCR beta chains were annotated as cytomegalovirus-associated. An apparent linkage of common viral pathogens to several of the most significant clusters emerged in a later analysis.

Use of 60 Vbeta and 13 Jbeta primers characterized the PCR. Sequencing used immunoSEQ multiplex PCR; TCRdb keeps in-frame clones, though not all of them. The repertoire has about 170,000 clones, approximately 70% of them found once; the top ten carry over 6%. Sample: PBMCs. The receptor comes from a man in his forties in good health and CMV-seropositive.

This CDR3 reads CASSEGPGRNQPQHF. The CDR3 DNA is TGTGCCAGCAGTGAAGGTCCAGGGCGTAATCAGCCCCAGCATTTT. This chain links TRBV6-1 with TRBJ1-5; a weak D match, TRBD1 (5 bases). Between the trimmed V and J ends, which lost 1 base and 4 bases, there was a span of 11 bases. Germline V CDR1 and CDR2: MNHNS, SASEGT. This CDR3 is built from 15 residues.